This T cell receptor (beta chain) is from a study of cytomegalovirus exposure and HLA in healthy donors. Findings and caveats of the study: Association with HLA alleles at 0.05 false discovery rate was found for approximately 18,000 TCR beta sequences in a later analysis. Later, TCR association rates were found to vary by HLA locus, highest for DRB1 and lowest for HLA-C. According to the study, about 180 TCR beta chains were cytomegalovirus-associated. An analysis was carried out at a later point. It showed that HLA-associated TCR beta chains were more clonally expanded than equally common non-associated chains.

The CDR3 has 14 amino acids. V gave up 4 bases and J gave up 5 bases; unmatched junction bases: 3. Germline CDR1 SNHLY, CDR2 FYNNEI. A word on this clone: Its antigen is not known.

Primers for the PCR totalled 60 Vbeta and 13 Jbeta. Libraries were prepared by immunoSEQ multiplex PCR; TCRdb keeps only in-frame clonotypes and omits some of them. Among just over 200,000 clones listed, under 85% were seen once. The chain has TRBV2 and TRBJ1-5; 9 bases fit TRBD1. The TCR originated in a man in his fifties or sixties in good health and CMV-seronegative. The specimen sequenced was PBMCs. CDR3 amino acids: CASSGTGEHQPQHF. CDR3 coding DNA: TGTGCCAGCAGTGGGACAGGGGAGCATCAGCCCCAGCATTTT.